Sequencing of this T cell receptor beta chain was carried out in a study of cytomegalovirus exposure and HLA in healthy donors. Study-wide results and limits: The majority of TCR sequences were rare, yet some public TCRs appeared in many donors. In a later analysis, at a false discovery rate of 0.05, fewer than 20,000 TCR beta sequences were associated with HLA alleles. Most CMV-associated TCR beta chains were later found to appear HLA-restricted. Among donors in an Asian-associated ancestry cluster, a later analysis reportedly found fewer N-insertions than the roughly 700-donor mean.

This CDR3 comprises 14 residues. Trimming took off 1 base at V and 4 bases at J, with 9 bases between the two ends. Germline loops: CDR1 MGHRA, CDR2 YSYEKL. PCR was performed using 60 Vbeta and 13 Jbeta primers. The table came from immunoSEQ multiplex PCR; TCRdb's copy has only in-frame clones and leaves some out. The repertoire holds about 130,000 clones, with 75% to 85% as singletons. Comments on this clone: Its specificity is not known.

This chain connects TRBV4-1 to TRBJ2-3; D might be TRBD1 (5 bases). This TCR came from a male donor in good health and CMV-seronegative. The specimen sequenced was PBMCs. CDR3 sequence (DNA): TGCGCCAGCAGCCAAGGACAGTTAGCAGATACGCAGTATTTT. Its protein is CASSQGQLADTQYF.